This T cell receptor beta chain was captured by sequencing in a study of T-cell reconstitution after alpha-beta-depleted transplantation in children. The CDR3 is made up of 19 amino acids. Trimming removed 0 bases from V and 5 bases from J; junction bases left unmatched: 14. Per germline, CDR1 MNHEY and CDR2 SVGAGI. A library of TCRbeta sequences, prepared with unique molecular identifiers, was generated. TCRdb re-called the PCR reads with MiXCR, one entry per CDR3 protein. Among around 250,000 distinct CDR3 sequences listed, more than 20% were seen once. Specimen: PBMCs, collected before TCRalphabeta/CD19-depleted stem cell transplant. The chain joins TRBV6-5 to TRBJ2-2; 8 nucleotides match TRBD2. The receptor was isolated from a girl aged 2-10 years with Fanconi anemia, due to receive a stem cell transplant. The CDR3 nucleotides read TGTGCCAGCAGTTACTCCGCGGCGGGACTAGTTTTTGGTACCGGGGAGCTGTTTTTT. Protein: CASSYSAAGLVFGTGELFF.